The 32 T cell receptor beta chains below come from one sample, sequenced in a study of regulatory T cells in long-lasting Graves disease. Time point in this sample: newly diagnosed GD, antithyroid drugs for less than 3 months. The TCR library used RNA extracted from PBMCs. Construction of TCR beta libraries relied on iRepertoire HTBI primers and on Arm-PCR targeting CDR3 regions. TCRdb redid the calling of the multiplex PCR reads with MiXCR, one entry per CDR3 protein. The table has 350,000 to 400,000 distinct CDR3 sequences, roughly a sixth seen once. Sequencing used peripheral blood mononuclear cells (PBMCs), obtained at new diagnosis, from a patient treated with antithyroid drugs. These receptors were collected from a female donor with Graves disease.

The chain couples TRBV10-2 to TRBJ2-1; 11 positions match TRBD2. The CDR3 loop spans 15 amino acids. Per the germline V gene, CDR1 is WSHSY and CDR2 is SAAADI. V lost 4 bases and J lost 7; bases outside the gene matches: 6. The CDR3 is CASSGVRTSGNEQFF. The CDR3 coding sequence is TGCGCCAGCAGTGGTGTTCGGACTAGCGGGAATGAGCAGTTCTTC.

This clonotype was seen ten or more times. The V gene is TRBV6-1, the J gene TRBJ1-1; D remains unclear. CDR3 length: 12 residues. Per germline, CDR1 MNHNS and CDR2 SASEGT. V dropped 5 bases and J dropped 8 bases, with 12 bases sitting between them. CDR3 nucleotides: TGTGCCAGCAGTCCGACCTCCCGGGAAGCTTTCTTT. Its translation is CASSPTSREAFF.

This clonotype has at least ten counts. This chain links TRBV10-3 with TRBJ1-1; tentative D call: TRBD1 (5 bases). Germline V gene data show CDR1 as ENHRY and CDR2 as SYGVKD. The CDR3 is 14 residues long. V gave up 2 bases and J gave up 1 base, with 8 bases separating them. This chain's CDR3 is CAISEDGGNTEAFF. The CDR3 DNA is TGTGCCATCAGTGAGGACGGGGGGAACACTGAAGCTTTCTTT.

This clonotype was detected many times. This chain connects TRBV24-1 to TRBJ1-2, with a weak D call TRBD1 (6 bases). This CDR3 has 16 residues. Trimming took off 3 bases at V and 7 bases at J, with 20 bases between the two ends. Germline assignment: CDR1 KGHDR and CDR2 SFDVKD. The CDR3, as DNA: TGTGCCACCAGTGATGGCTCCGGGACAAGGGGCTCTGGCTACACCTTC. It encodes CATSDGSGTRGSGYTF.

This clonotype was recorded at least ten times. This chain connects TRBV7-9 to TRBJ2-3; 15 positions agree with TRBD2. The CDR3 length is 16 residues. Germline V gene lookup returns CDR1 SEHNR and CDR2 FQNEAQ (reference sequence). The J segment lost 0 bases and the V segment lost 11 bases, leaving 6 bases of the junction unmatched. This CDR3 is CAGGTSGGTSTDTQYF. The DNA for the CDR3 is TGTGCCGGTGGGACTAGCGGGGGGACAAGCACAGATACGCAGTATTTT.

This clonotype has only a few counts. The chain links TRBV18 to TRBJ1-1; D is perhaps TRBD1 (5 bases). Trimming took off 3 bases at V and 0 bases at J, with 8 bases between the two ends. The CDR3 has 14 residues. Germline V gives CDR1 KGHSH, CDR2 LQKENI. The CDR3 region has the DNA TGTGCCAGCTCACCGACAGCCCTGAACACTGAAGCTTTCTTT. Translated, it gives CASSPTALNTEAFF. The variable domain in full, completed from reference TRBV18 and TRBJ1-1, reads NAGVMQNPRHLVRRRGQEARLRCSPMKGHSHVYWYRQLPEEGLKFMVYLQKENIIDESGMPKERFSAEFPKEGPSILRIQQVVRGDSAAYFCASSPTALNTEAFFGQGTRLTVV.

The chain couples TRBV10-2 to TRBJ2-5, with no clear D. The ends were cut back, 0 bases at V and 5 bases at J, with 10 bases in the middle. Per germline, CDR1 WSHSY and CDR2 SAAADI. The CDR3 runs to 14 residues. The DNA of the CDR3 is TGCGCCAGCAGTGAGTCAGGTGGATTTGAGACCCAGTACTTC. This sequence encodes CASSESGGFETQYF.

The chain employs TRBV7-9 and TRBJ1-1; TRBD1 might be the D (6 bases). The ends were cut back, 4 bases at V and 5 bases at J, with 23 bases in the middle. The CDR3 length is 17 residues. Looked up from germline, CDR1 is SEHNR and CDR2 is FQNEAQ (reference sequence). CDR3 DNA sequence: TGTGCCAGCAGCTCCTTTACCTCTTACAGGGAGGGGACTGAAGCTTTCTTT. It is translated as CASSSFTSYREGTEAFF. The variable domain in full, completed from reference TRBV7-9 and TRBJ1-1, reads DTGVSQNPRHKITKRGQNVTFRCDPISEHNRLYWYRQTLGQGPEFLTYFQNEAQLEKSRLLSDRFSAERPKGSFSTLEIQRTEQGDSAMYLCASSSFTSYREGTEAFFGQGTRLTVV.

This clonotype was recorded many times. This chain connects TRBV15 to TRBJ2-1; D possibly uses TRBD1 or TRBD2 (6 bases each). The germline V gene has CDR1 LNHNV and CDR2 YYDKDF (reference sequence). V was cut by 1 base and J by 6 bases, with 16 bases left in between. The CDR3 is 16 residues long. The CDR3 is CATSRVGGPWGNEQFF. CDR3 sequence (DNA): TGTGCCACCAGCAGAGTTGGGGGGCCTTGGGGCAATGAGCAGTTCTTC.

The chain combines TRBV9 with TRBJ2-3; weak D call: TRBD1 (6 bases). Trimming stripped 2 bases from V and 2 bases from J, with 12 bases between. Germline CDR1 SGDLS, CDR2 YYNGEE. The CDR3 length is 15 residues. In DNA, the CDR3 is TGTGCCAGCAGCGTTACCGGGACAAACACAGATACGCAGTATTTT. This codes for CASSVTGTNTDTQYF.

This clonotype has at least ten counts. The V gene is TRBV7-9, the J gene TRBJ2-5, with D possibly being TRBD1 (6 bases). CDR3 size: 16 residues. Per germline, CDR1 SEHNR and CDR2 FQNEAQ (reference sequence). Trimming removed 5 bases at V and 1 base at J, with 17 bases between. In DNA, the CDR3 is TGTGCCAGCAGCGAATTTCCGGACAGCCTCCAAGAGACCCAGTACTTC. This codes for CASSEFPDSLQETQYF.

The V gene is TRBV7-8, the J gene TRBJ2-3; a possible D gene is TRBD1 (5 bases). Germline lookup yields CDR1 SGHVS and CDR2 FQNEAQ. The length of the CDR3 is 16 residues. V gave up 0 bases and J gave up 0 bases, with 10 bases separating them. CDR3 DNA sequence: TGTGCCAGCAGCTTAGCGCGTGGGGCTAGCACAGATACGCAGTATTTT. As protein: CASSLARGASTDTQYF.

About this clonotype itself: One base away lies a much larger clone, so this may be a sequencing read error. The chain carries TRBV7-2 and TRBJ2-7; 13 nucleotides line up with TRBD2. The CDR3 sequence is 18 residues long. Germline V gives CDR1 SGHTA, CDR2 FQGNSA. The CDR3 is CASSLGLAGGPLSCEQYF. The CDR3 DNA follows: TGTGCCAGCAGCTTAGGACTAGCGGGAGGCCCGCTCTCCTGCGAGCAGTACTTC.

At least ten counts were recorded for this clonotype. The CDR3 spells CASSNRVRNEQYF. CDR3 in DNA: TGTGCCAGCAGCAACAGGGTTCGTAACGAGCAGTACTTC. The chain couples TRBV28 to TRBJ2-7; the D gene is possibly TRBD1 (6 bases). The V gene lost 6 bases and the J gene lost 5 bases, with 14 bases spanning the gap. This CDR3 is built from 13 residues. CDR1 MDHEN and CDR2 SYDVKM come from the germline V gene. Combining the CDR3 with reference TRBV28 and TRBJ2-7 gives the whole variable domain DVKVTQSSRYLVKRTGEKVFLECVQDMDHENMFWYRQDPGLGLRLIYFSYDVKMKEKGDIPEGYSVSREKKERFSLILESASTNQTSMYLCASSNRVRNEQYFGPGTRLTVT.

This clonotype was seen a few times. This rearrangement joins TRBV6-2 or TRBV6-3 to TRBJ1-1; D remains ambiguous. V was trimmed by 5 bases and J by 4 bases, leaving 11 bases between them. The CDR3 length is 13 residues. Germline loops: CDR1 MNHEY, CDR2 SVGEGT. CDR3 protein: CASSRSEPTEAFF. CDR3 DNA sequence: TGTGCCAGCAGTAGGTCCGAGCCCACTGAAGCTTTCTTT.

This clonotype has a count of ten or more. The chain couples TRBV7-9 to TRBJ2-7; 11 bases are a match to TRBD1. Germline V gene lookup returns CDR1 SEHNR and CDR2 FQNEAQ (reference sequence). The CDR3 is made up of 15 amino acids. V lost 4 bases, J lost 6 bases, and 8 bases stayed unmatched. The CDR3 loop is CASSYGQGAAREQYF. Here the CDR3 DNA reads TGTGCCAGCAGCTACGGACAGGGGGCGGCCCGCGAGCAGTACTTC. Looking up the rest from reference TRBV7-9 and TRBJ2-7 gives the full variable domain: DTGVSQNPRHKITKRGQNVTFRCDPISEHNRLYWYRQTLGQGPEFLTYFQNEAQLEKSRLLSDRFSAERPKGSFSTLEIQRTEQGDSAMYLCASSYGQGAAREQYFGPGTRLTVT.

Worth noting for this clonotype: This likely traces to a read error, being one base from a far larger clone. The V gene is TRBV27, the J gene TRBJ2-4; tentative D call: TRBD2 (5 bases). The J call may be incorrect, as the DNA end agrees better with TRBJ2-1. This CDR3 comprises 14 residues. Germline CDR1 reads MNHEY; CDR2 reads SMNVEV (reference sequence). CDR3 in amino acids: CTSSLRRKLTEQFF. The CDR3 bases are TGTACCAGCAGTTTAAGGAGGAAGCTCACTGAGCAGTTCTTC.

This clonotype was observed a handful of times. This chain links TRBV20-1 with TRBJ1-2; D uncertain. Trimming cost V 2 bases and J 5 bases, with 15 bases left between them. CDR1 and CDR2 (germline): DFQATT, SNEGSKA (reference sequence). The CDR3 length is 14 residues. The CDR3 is CSARTMESFYGYTF. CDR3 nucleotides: TGCAGTGCTAGAACGATGGAGAGCTTTTATGGCTACACCTTC.

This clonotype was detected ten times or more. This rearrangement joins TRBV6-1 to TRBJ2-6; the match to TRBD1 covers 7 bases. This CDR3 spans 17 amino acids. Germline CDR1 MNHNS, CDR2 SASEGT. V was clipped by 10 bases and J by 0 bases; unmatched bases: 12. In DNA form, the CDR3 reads TGTGCCACCAAACCGGGACAGCACATCTCTGGGGCCAACGTCCTGACTTTC. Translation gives CATKPGQHISGANVLTF.

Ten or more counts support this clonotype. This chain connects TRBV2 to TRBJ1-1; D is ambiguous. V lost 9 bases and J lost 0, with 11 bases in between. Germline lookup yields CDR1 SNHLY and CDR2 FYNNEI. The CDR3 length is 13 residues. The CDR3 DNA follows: TGTGCCAGTGGGAGGCAGTTGAACACTGAAGCTTTCTTT. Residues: CASGRQLNTEAFF.

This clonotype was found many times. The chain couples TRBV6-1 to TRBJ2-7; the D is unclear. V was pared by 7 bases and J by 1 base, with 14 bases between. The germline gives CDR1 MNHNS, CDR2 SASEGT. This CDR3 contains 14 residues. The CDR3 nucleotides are TGTGCCAGCACCAGCCAAAGAAGATCCTACGAGCAGTACTTC. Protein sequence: CASTSQRRSYEQYF.

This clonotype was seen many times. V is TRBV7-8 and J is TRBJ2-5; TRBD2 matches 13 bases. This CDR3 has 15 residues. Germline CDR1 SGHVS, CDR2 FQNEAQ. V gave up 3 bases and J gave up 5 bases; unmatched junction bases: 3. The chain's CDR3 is CASSLWTSGSETQYF. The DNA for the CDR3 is TGTGCCAGCAGCTTGTGGACTAGCGGGAGTGAGACCCAGTACTTC.

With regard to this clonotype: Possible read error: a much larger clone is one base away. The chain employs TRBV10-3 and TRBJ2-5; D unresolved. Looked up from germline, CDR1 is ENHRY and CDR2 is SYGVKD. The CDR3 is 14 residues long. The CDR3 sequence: CAVSAYNIQETQYF. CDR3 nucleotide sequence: TGTGCCGTCAGTGCGTACAACATTCAAGAGACCCAGTACTTC.

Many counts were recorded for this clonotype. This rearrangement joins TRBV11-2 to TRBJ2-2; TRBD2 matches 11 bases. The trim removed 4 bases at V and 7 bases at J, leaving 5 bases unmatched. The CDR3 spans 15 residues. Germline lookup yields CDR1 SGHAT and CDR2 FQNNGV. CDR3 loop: CASSSLAGEFGELFF. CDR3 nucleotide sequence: TGTGCCAGCAGCTCACTAGCGGGAGAATTCGGGGAGCTGTTTTTT.

As DNA, the CDR3 is TGTGCCAGCAGCTCCGGGACTAGCGATTGGCATGAGCAGTTCTTC. This translates into CASSSGTSDWHEQFF. The chain links TRBV7-2 to TRBJ2-1, with 10 bases lining up with TRBD2. CDR3 length: 15 amino acids. Germline-derived CDR1 and CDR2 are SGHTA and FQGNSA. V lost 4 bases to trimming and J lost 8 bases; unmatched junction nucleotides: 8. Full variable domain (rest looked up from reference TRBV7-2 and TRBJ2-1): GAGVSQSPSNKVTEKGKDVELRCDPISGHTALYWYRQSLGQGLEFLIYFQGNSAPDKSGLPSDRFSAERTGGSVSTLTIQRTQQEDSAVYLCASSSGTSDWHEQFFGPGTRLTVL.

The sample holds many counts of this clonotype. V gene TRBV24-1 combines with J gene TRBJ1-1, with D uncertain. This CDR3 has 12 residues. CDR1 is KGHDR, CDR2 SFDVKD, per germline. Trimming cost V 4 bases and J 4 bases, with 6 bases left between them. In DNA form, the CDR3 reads TGTGCCACCAGTGAAGTAGGCACTGAAGCTTTCTTT. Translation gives CATSEVGTEAFF.

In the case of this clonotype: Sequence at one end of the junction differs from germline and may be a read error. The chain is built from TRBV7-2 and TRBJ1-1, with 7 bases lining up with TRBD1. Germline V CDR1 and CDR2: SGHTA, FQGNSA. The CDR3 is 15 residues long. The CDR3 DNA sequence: TGTGCCTGCAGCTCGCCAGACAGGGCCGAGATTGAAGCTTTCTTT. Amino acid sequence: CACSSPDRAEIEAFF.

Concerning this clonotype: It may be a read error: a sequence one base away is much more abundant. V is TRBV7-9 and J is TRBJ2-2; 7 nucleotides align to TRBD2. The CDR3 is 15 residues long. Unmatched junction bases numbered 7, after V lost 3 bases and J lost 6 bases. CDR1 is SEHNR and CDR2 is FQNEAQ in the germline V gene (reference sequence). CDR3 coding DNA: TGTGCCAGCAGCTTCTTGGCTAGCGGAGCCGGGGAGCTGTTTTTT. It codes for CASSFLASGAGELFF.

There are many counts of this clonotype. CDR3 sequence reads: CATSDTGTVTDTQYF. CDR3 nucleotides: TGTGCCACCAGTGACACCGGGACAGTTACAGATACGCAGTATTTT. V and J are TRBV24-1 and TRBJ2-3; TRBD1 aligns across 7 bases. This CDR3 has 15 amino acids. The germline V gene encodes CDR1 KGHDR and CDR2 SFDVKD. Trimming at V came to 4 bases and at J to 3 bases, leaving 6 bases not matched to a gene.

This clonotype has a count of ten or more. The CDR3 DNA sequence: TGTGCCAGCAGCTTCCCTTTGGATGGTAAAAACATTCAGTACTTC. Protein: CASSFPLDGKNIQYF. This chain connects TRBV7-9 to TRBJ2-4; D uncertain. Germline values: CDR1 SEHNR, CDR2 FQNEAQ (reference sequence). Deletions cut 3 bases from V and 4 bases from J, with 13 bases between. The CDR3 is 15 amino acids. Drawing the rest from reference TRBV7-9 and TRBJ2-4, the complete variable domain is DTGVSQNPRHKITKRGQNVTFRCDPISEHNRLYWYRQTLGQGPEFLTYFQNEAQLEKSRLLSDRFSAERPKGSFSTLEIQRTEQGDSAMYLCASSFPLDGKNIQYFGAGTRLSVL.

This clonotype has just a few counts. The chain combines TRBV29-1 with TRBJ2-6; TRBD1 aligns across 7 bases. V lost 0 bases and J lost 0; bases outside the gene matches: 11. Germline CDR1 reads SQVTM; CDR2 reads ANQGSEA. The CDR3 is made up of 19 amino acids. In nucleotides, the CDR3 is TGCAGCGTTGAAGATCTCCGGGACAGCCGTTTCTCTGGGGCCAACGTCCTGACTTTC. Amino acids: CSVEDLRDSRFSGANVLTF.

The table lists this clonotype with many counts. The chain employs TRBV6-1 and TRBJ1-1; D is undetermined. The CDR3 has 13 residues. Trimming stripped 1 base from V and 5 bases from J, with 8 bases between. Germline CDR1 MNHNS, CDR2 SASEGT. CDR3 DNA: TGTGCCAGCAGTGAAGAATTGAGGACTGAAGCTTTCTTT. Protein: CASSEELRTEAFF.